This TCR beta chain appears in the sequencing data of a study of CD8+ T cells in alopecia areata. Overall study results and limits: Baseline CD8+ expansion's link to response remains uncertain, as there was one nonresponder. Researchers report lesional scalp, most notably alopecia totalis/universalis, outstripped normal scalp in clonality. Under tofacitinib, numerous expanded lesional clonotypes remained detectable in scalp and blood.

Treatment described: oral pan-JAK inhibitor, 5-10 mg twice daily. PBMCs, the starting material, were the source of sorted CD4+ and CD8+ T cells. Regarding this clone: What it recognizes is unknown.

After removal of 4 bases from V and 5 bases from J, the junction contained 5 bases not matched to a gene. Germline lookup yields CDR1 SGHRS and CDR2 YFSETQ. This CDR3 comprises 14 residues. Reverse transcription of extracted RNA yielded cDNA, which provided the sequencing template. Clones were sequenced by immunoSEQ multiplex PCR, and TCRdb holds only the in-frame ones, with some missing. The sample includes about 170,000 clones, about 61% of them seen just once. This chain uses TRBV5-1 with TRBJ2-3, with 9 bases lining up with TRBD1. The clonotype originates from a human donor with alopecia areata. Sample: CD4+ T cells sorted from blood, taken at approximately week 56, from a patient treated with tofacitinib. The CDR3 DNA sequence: TGCGCCAGCAGCCCGGACAGGGGAGGAGATACGCAGTATTTT. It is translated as CASSPDRGGDTQYF. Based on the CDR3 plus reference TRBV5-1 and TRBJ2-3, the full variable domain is KAGVTQTPRYLIKTRGQQVTLSCSPISGHRSVSWYQQTPGQGLQFLFEYFSETQRNKGNFPGRFSGRQFSNSRSEMNVSTLELGDSALYLCASSPDRGGDTQYFGPGTRLTVL.